This T cell receptor beta chain was captured in a study of blood T cell repertoires in COVID-19. Study context: Italy, Spain and the United States were the sources of the convalescent and acute COVID-19 samples. The analysed material was cDNA or gDNA that came from T cells, B-cell-depleted T cells, or PBMCs.

How the authors handled the data: For nucleated cells, counts were estimated from reference gene primer amplification. The repertoire was sequenced with immunoSEQ multiplex PCR; TCRdb's copy has only in-frame clones and lacks some. Clonal size and the V and J genes are those of that table, whereas D and trimming came from the DNA. Of under 150,000 clones in the sample, over 80% were seen once. From germline, CDR1 is LNHDA and CDR2 SQIVND (reference sequence). This CDR3 is 15 amino acids long. V lost 5 bases to trimming and J lost 6 bases; unmatched junction nucleotides: 8. The chain carries TRBV19 and TRBJ2-3; TRBD2 matches at 10 bases. Material for sequencing was peripheral blood. The sequence derives from a man aged 35 to 55 with active or convalescent COVID-19. For the CDR3, the DNA is TGTGCCAGTAGTCGTCTAGCGGGGGCCGTGGATACGCAGTATTTT. Protein sequence: CASSRLAGAVDTQYF.